These T cell receptor beta chains were read from a single sample in a study of cytomegalovirus exposure and HLA in healthy donors. Repertoires were generated with immunoSEQ multiplex PCR, while TCRdb's copy carries only in-frame clones and drops some. This sample contains 29,000 or so clones. The specimen was PBMCs. The receptors shown here come from a man younger than 40 in good health and CMV-seronegative. The CDR3 runs from the conserved cysteine through the conserved F or W. Fields, in order: V gene, J gene, CDR3 length, CDR3 protein.

TRBV29-1	TRBJ1-1	12	CSTRQGDTEAFF
TRBV5-5	TRBJ1-1	14	CASSLGPAYTEAFF
TRBV11-2	TRBJ1-4	16	CASSLDIGFPGEKLFF
TRBV27	TRBJ2-1	18	CASKGTRLAGNLYNEQFF
TRBV19	TRBJ1-5	16	CASSPQGARGNQPQHF
TRBV14	TRBJ1-3	12	CASSHTGNTIYF
TRBV19	TRBJ2-7	14	CASSTRDRVPEQYF
TRBV9	TRBJ1-4	15	CASSGLAGPGEKLFF
TRBV7-7	TRBJ2-3	15	CASSQGQTVTDTQYF
TRBV18	TRBJ2-7	14	CASSPLNSPYEQYF
TRBV18	TRBJ2-5	13	CASSDRVQETQYF
TRBV20-1	TRBJ1-1	11	CSARVRAEAFF
TRBV13	TRBJ1-2	13	CASSLTRAYGYTF
TRBV10-1	-	16	CASSESRVNRNYEQYF
TRBV4-1	TRBJ2-2	17	CASSRGRDRDYTGELFF
TRBV28	TRBJ2-6	17	CASSFGVGRTGANVLTF
TRBV7-8	TRBJ1-3	16	CASSLPGRRSGNTIYF
TRBV5-1	TRBJ2-5	15	CASSIGTSVKETQYF
TRBV11-3	TRBJ2-1	14	CASSSGDIYNEQFF
TRBV5-6	TRBJ2-2	15	CASSLVDRAAGELFF
TRBV5-1	TRBJ1-4	14	CASSLTGRTEKLFF
TRBV4-2	TRBJ2-1	16	CASSQVLAGGINEQFF
TRBV19	TRBJ1-5	16	CASTPSGQGASQPQHF
TRBV29-1	TRBJ2-5	15	CSVEDDRGWKETQYF
TRBV19	TRBJ2-1	13	CASTAGTGDEQFF
TRBV5-1	TRBJ1-1	14	CASSPDRLNTEAFF
TRBV27	TRBJ1-4	16	CASSTQRQGPHEKLFF
TRBV14	TRBJ2-4	15	CASSRLAGTGNIQYF
TRBV4-2	TRBJ2-7	16	CASSQDVGEGAYEQYF
TRBV5-5	TRBJ1-4	14	CASSFTGGDEKLFF
TRBV7-9	TRBJ2-3	15	CASSLARGPADTQYF
TRBV11-2	TRBJ2-1	14	CASSFRGSFNEQFF
TRBV28	TRBJ2-7	16	CASSLRGLFATYEQYF
TRBV5-4	TRBJ1-1	14	CASGGQGLNTEAFF